What follows describes a single T cell receptor (beta chain). The data are from a study of T cell changes during pregnancy in multiple sclerosis. The data were produced by immunoSEQ multiplex PCR, yet TCRdb's version contains in-frame clones alone and is incomplete. The sample lists about 120,000 clones; over 85% were seen once. The sample in question was peripheral blood, obtained before pregnancy. The sequence came from a female donor with multiple sclerosis, enrolled in a pregnancy study.

The CDR3 DNA reads as TGTGCCAGCAGCCTCTTAGGGACTAGCGGGGCCGCGTTACAAGAGACCCAGTACTTC. Its translation: CASSLLGTSGAALQETQYF. The chain employs TRBV7-6 and TRBJ2-5; 13 nucleotides match TRBD2. The germline CDR1 and CDR2 sequences are SGHVS and FNYEAQ. The CDR3 consists of 19 residues. Losses at the gene ends were 5 bases for V and 2 bases for J; bases not matched to a gene: 14.